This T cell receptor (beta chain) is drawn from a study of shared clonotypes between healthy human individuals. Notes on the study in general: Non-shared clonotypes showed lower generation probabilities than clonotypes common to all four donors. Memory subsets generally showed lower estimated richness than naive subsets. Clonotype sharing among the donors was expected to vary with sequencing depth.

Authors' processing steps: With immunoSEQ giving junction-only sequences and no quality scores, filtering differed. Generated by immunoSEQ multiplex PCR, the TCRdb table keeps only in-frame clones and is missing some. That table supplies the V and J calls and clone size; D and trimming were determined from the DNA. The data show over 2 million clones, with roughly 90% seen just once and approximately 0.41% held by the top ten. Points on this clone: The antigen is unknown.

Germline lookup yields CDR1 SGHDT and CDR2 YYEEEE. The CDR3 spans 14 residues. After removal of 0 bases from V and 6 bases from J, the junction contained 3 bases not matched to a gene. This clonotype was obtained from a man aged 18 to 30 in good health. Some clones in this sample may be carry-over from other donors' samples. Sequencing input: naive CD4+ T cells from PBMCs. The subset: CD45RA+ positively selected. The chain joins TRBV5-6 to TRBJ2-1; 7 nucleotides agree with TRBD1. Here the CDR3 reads CASSLDAGGNEQFF. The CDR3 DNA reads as TGTGCCAGCAGCTTGGATGCAGGGGGCAATGAGCAGTTCTTC.